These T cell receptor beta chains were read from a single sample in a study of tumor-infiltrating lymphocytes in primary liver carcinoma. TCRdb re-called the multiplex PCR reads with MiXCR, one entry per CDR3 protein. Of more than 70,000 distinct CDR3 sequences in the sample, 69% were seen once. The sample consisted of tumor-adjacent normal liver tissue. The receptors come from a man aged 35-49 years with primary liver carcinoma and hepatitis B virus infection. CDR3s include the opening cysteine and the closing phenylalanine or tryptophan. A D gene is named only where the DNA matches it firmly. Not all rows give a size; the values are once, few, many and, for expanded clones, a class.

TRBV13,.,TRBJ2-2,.,TGTGCCAGCACCTTCAACCAGTTTGGCATCGGGGAGCTGTCTTTT,CASTFNQFGIGELSF
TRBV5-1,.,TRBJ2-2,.,TGCGCCAGCAACTTGGAAGAGTGGTACGATGACTCCGGGGAGCTGTTTTTT,CASNLEEWYDDSGELFF
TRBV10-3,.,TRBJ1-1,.,TGTGCCATCAAGGCAGGGGAGAACATTGAAGCTCTCTTT,CAIKAGENIEALF
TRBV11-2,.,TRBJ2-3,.,TGTGTCAGCAGCTTAGATCCGGGGGAGGCTAGCACAGATACGAAGTATTTT,CVSSLDPGEASTDTKYF
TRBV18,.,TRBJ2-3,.,TGTGCCAGCTCACCACCGGCTAGCACAGATACGCAGTATTTT,CASSPPASTDTQYF
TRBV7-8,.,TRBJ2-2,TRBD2,TGTGCCAGCAGCTTCAGGTCTAGCGGGGCGAACACCGGGGAGCTGTTTTTT,CASSFRSSGANTGELFF
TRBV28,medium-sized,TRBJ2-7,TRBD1,TGTGCCAGCAGTAAGGGGACAGGGGGGCCCTACGAGCAGTACTTC,CASSKGTGGPYEQYF
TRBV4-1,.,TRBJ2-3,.,TGCGCCAGCAGCCAAAGTAGGGCCAGGCAGTCTAGCACAGATACGCAGTATTTT,CASSQSRARQSSTDTQYF
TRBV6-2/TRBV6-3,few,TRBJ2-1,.,TGTGCCAGCAGTTACCTGATAGTTGGAAATGAGCAGTTCTTC,CASSYLIVGNEQFF
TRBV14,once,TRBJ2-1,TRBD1,TGTGCCAGCCGCCGAGACAGGGGGGTGACAAAGCTCTTC,CASRRDRGVTKLF
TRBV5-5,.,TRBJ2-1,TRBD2,TGTGCCAGCAGCGGCCCCCAGCGGGAGGGCGAGGTCTTC,CASSGPQREGEVF
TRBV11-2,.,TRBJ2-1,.,TGTGCCAGCAGCTACCCCGGGACTGGCGGTAGCAATGAACAGTTCTTC,CASSYPGTGGSNEQFF
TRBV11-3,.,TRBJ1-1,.,TGTGCCAGCAGCTTAGAGGGGAACACTGAAGCTTTCTTT,CASSLEGNTEAFF
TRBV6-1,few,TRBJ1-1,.,TGTGCCAGCGGTGAACATCAGGGGTGCGGGAACACTGAAGCTTTCTTT,CASGEHQGCGNTEAFF
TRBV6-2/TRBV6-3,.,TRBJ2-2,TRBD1,TGTGCCAGCACCTCCGGGACAGGGGACACCGGGAAGCTGTTTTTT,CASTSGTGDTGKLFF
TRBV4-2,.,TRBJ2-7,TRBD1,TGTGCCAGCAGCCAAGACACAGGGGGTATAAACGAGCAGTACTTC,CASSQDTGGINEQYF
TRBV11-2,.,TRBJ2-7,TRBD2,TGTGCCATCAGCTTAGTCCCCGGGGCTATCGGGAGGGAGCGTGAGCAATACTTC,CAISLVPGAIGREREQYF